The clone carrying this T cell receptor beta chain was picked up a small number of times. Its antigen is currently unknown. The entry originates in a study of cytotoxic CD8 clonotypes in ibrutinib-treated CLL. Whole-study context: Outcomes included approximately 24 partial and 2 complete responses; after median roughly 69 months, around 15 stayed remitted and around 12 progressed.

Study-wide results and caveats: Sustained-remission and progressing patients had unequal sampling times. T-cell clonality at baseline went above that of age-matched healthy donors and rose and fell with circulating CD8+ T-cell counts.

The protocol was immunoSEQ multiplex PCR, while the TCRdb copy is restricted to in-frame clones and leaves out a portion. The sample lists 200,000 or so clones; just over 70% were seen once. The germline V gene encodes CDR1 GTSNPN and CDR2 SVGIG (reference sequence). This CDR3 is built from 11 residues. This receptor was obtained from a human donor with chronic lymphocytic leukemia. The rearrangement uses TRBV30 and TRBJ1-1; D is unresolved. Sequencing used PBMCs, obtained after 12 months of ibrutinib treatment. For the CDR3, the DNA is TGTGCTATGCAGGCCAACACTGAAGCTTTCTTT. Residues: CAMQANTEAFF.